What follows are 17 T cell receptor beta chains derived from one specimen sequenced in a study of radiation and T cells in renal cell carcinoma. Specified time point: blood 2 weeks post-SBRT. Treatment defined: 15 Gy SBRT to primary tumor, nephrectomy 4 weeks later. Sequencing used immunoSEQ multiplex PCR; TCRdb keeps in-frame clones, though not all of them. The sample lists 95,000 to 150,000 clones; approximately 85% were seen once. The starting material was blood, obtained from a patient whose treatment included radiotherapy and nephrectomy. These receptors were taken from a man over 45 with renal cell carcinoma.

This clone has only one observation. The CDR3 sequence: CASSGRTGNTDTQYF. In nucleotides, the CDR3 is TGTGCCAGCAGCGGCCGGACAGGAAACACAGATACGCAGTATTTT. The genes are TRBV9 and TRBJ2-3; 7 nucleotides match TRBD1. Germline V lookup: CDR1 SGDLS, CDR2 YYNGEE. This CDR3 has 15 residues. Losses at the gene ends were 3 bases for V and 2 bases for J; bases not matched to a gene: 6.

The chain has TRBV30 and TRBJ2-7, with a possible D match to TRBD2 (7 bases). The CDR3 totals 12 residues. Germline lookup yields CDR1 GTSNPN and CDR2 SVGIG (reference sequence). V shed 2 bases and J shed 6 bases, with 11 bases lying between them. CDR3 protein: CAWSRGGGEQYF. Written as DNA, the CDR3 is TGTGCCTGGAGTCGGGGAGGGGGCGAGCAGTACTTC. Looking up the rest from reference TRBV30 and TRBJ2-7 gives the full variable domain: SQTIHQWPATLVQPVGSPLSLECTVEGTSNPNLYWYRQAAGRGLQLLFYSVGIGQISSEVPQNLSASRPQDRQFILSSKKLLLSDSGFYLCAWSRGGGEQYFGPGTRLTVT.

The V call is TRBV14, the J call TRBJ2-3; D remains ambiguous. The V gene's germline CDR1 is SGHDN and CDR2 FVKESK. Trimming removed 1 base at V and 1 base at J, with 6 bases between. This CDR3 comprises 14 residues. The CDR3 region is CASSQVGRTDTQYF. The CDR3 DNA sequence: TGTGCCAGCAGCCAAGTTGGCCGCACAGATACGCAGTATTTT.

The V and J genes are TRBV9 and TRBJ2-1, with 9 positions matching TRBD1. The germline CDR1 and CDR2 sequences are SGDLS and YYNGEE. The CDR3 is made up of 15 amino acids. The J segment lost 6 bases and the V segment lost 0 bases, leaving 4 bases of the junction unmatched. CDR3 sequence (DNA): TGTGCCAGCAGCGTAGTGGGACAGGGCGGCAATGAGCAGTTCTTC. Protein sequence: CASSVVGQGGNEQFF.

The table lists this clone with a few counts. The rearrangement links TRBV19 to TRBJ1-1; 8 nucleotides align to TRBD1. Germline CDR1 and CDR2: LNHDA and SQIVND (reference sequence). The V gene end was trimmed by 5 bases and the J gene end by 10 bases; junction bases not matched to a gene: 6. The CDR3 spans 12 residues. CDR3 DNA sequence: TGTGCCAGTAGTCCGCAGGGGGCAGGAGCTTTCTTT. Translation: CASSPQGAGAFF.

The V call is TRBV25-1, the J call TRBJ2-5; 7 positions match TRBD1. The CDR3 length is 13 residues. V lost 4 bases and J lost 4; bases outside the gene matches: 3. CDR1 is MGHDK, CDR2 SYGVNS, per germline. Here the CDR3 reads CASSGQGVETQYF. The CDR3 nucleotides read TGTGCCAGCAGTGGACAGGGTGTAGAGACCCAGTACTTC.

In its sample, this clone was seen once. V is TRBV7-2 and J is TRBJ2-7; D could derive from TRBD1 or TRBD2 (5 bases each). Germline loops: CDR1 SGHTA, CDR2 FQGNSA. The CDR3 is 15 amino acids. V shed 4 bases and J shed 2 bases, with 15 bases lying between them. The CDR3: CASSYGAANTYEQYF. The CDR3 DNA reads as TGTGCCAGCAGCTACGGGGCAGCTAATACCTACGAGCAGTACTTC.

The rearrangement links TRBV19 to TRBJ2-6; 10 positions agree with TRBD2. J lost 0 bases, V lost 7 bases, and 3 bases had no gene match. The length of the CDR3 is 16 residues. Germline V gives CDR1 LNHDA, CDR2 SQIVND (reference sequence). The chain's CDR3 is CASKAGGYSGANVLTF. In nucleotides, the CDR3 is TGTGCCAGTAAAGCGGGAGGGTACTCTGGGGCCAACGTCCTGACTTTC.

This clone was found once. The chain carries TRBV15 and TRBJ2-7, with 10 positions matching TRBD1. J gave up 5 bases and V 4 bases, and 8 bases lay outside the gene matches. Germline V gives CDR1 LNHNV, CDR2 YYDKDF (reference sequence). The CDR3 is 15 amino acids. CDR3 sequence: CATSKDRGQFHEQYF. The CDR3 DNA follows: TGTGCCACCAGCAAAGACAGGGGGCAGTTCCACGAGCAGTACTTC.

V is TRBV4-1 and J is TRBJ2-7; 10 nucleotides align to TRBD1. From germline, CDR1 is MGHRA and CDR2 YSYEKL. The CDR3 is 14 residues long. V was clipped by 5 bases and J by 4 bases; unmatched bases: 5. CDR3 residues: CASSSRTGGYEQYF. The CDR3 DNA follows: TGCGCCAGCAGCTCCCGGACAGGGGGGTACGAGCAGTACTTC.

This sequence joins TRBV4-1 and TRBJ2-1; a possible D gene is TRBD1 (5 bases). Germline CDR1 is MGHRA and CDR2 is YSYEKL. V lost 3 bases and J lost 6, with 21 bases in between. The CDR3 has 17 residues. The CDR3: CASSHTTGRVLVNEQFF. The CDR3 DNA sequence: TGCGCCAGCAGCCACACAACAGGACGGGTTCTGGTCAATGAGCAGTTCTTC.

This clone has only one observation. The genes are TRBV7-2 and TRBJ1-1, with 8 positions matching TRBD1. The CDR3 has 17 residues. Germline-derived CDR1 and CDR2 are SGHTA and FQGNSA. After removal of 3 bases from V and 4 bases from J, the junction contained 13 bases not matched to a gene. CDR3 residues: CASSFQRQGPLGTEAFF. The CDR3 coding sequence is TGTGCCAGCAGCTTCCAACGACAGGGGCCCTTGGGCACTGAAGCTTTCTTT. Looking up the rest from reference TRBV7-2 and TRBJ1-1 gives the full variable domain: GAGVSQSPSNKVTEKGKDVELRCDPISGHTALYWYRQSLGQGLEFLIYFQGNSAPDKSGLPSDRFSAERTGGSVSTLTIQRTQQEDSAVYLCASSFQRQGPLGTEAFFGQGTRLTVV.

The chain is built from TRBV7-2 and TRBJ2-2; tentatively, D is TRBD1 (6 bases). CDR1 and CDR2 (germline): SGHTA, FQGNSA. The CDR3 runs to 15 residues. Trimming cost V 5 bases and J 5 bases, with 15 bases left between them. The CDR3 DNA is TGTGCCAGCAGCCTTCGGACCAGGGGAACCGGGGAGCTGTTTTTT. It codes for CASSLRTRGTGELFF.

The chain carries TRBV18 and TRBJ1-3; D not resolved. CDR1 and CDR2 from the germline V gene are KGHSH and LQKENI. V was trimmed by 1 base and J by 4 bases, leaving 5 bases between them. This CDR3 is 13 amino acids long. The CDR3 is CASSPQAGNTIYF. CDR3 nucleotides: TGTGCCAGCTCACCACAGGCCGGAAACACCATATATTTT.

The chain employs TRBV7-3 and TRBJ2-7; D gene unclear. The V gene lost 2 bases and the J gene lost 4 bases, with 15 bases spanning the gap. The germline CDR1 and CDR2 sequences are SGHTA and FQGTGA. The CDR3 is 15 residues long. The CDR3 nucleotides read TGTGCCAGCAGCTTACTCAGTGGCGGCCTATACGAGCAGTACTTC. This encodes CASSLLSGGLYEQYF.

This chain joins TRBV2 and TRBJ2-7; 11 bases match TRBD2. The length of the CDR3 is 13 residues. The germline gives CDR1 SNHLY, CDR2 FYNNEI. V shed 7 bases and J 2 bases; nucleotides not matched to a gene: 1. The CDR3 here is CASMGLAAYEQYF. DNA of the CDR3: TGTGCCAGCATGGGACTAGCGGCCTACGAGCAGTACTTC.

V usage is TRBV9 and J usage is TRBJ2-7; TRBD2 matches at 10 bases. CDR1 and CDR2 (germline): SGDLS, YYNGEE. J gave up 3 bases and V 3 bases, and 9 bases lay outside the gene matches. The CDR3 is 16 residues long. The CDR3 DNA follows: TGTGCCAGCAGCGGAGGGACTAGCGATAATCTCTACGAGCAGTACTTC. As protein: CASSGGTSDNLYEQYF.